This T cell receptor beta chain is from a study of blood T cell repertoires in COVID-19. Overall study: Nucleic acid was either cDNA or gDNA, and it came from T cells, B-cell-depleted T cells, or PBMCs.

Here immunoSEQ multiplex PCR was the method, and the copy in TCRdb shows in-frame clones only, minus some. The sample has roughly 200,000 clones, approximately 87% seen once. There are 20 residues in the CDR3. Patients of the Seattle cohort, enrolled during active infection, were followed longitudinally. The V and J genes are TRBV21-1 and TRBJ1-5; whether TRBD1, the table's D call, matches the DNA was not checked. TRBV21-1 is described as a pseudogene. This receptor was identified in a person between 65 and 80 years old with COVID-19, enrolled during active disease. Material for sequencing was peripheral blood. CDR3 coding DNA: TGTGCCAGCAGAATCTCAACAGGGGCCCACTTTATAGATGACAATCAGCCCCAGCATTTT. Translation gives CASRISTGAHFIDDNQPQHF.